This is a list of T cell receptor beta chains from one sample in a study of T cell responses to AZD1222 COVID-19 vaccine. Profiled with immunoSEQ multiplex PCR; TCRdb holds only in-frame clones, not every one. The sample consists of over 90,000 clones, roughly 91% of them appearing once. The sequenced sample was peripheral blood, obtained on day 0 of AZD1222 vaccination. The origin of the receptors is an adult in good health. CDR3s include the opening cysteine and the closing phenylalanine or tryptophan. A D gene is named only where the DNA matches it firmly. Size is stated for part of the rows, as once, few or many counts, or as a class when the clone is expanded.

cdr3_length,d_call,clone_size,j_call,v_call,cdr3_nt,cdr3_aa
15,NA,NA,TRBJ2-7,TRBV30,TGTGCCTGGGAAAAGACGGGACACACTAACTACGAGCAGTACTTC,CAWEKTGHTNYEQYF
15,NA,NA,TRBJ1-2,TRBV19,TGTGCCAGTATCCCCGTGGCCCCGTACCTTGGTGGCTACACCTTC,CASIPVAPYLGGYTF
16,TRBD2,NA,TRBJ2-1,TRBV27,TGTGCCAGCAGTTTACTAACTAGCGGGAGTTACAATGAGCAGTTCTTC,CASSLLTSGSYNEQFF
12,NA,NA,TRBJ2-7,TRBV30,TGTGCCTGGAGTGTTGTGGGTAACGAGCAGTACTTC,CAWSVVGNEQYF
14,NA,NA,TRBJ1-6,TRBV27,TGTGCCAGCAGTTTATTCAAGGTGATCTCACCCCTCCACTTT,CASSLFKVISPLHF
14,TRBD1,NA,TRBJ1-1,TRBV3-1/TRBV3-2,TGTGCCAGCTCTGGAGGGACAGCCAACACTGAAGCTTTCTTT,CASSGGTANTEAFF
16,NA,NA,TRBJ2-1,TRBV18,TGTGCCAGCTCACCAGTAGGCGGCCTCACCTACAATGAGCAGTTCTTC,CASSPVGGLTYNEQFF
16,NA,NA,TRBJ1-5,TRBV27,TGTGCCAGCAATATGGGACTCGGGACGGGTAAAGGGCCCCAGCATTTT,CASNMGLGTGKGPQHF
16,TRBD2,NA,TRBJ2-1,TRBV5-1,TGCGCCAGCAGCCAGGGACTAGCGGGAGCTTTCGATGAGCAGTTCTTC,CASSQGLAGAFDEQFF
11,NA,NA,TRBJ2-7,TRBV5-1,TGCGCCAGCAGCACCACGGACGAGCAGTACTTC,CASSTTDEQYF
17,TRBD2,once,TRBJ2-1,TRBV18,TGTGCCAGCTCACCCCCACTAGCGGGTACGAGAGGCAATGAGCAGTTCTTC,CASSPPLAGTRGNEQFF
15,TRBD2,once,TRBJ2-7,TRBV9,TGTGCCAGCAGCGAAACTAGCGGAGCCCCCTACGAGCAGTACTTC,CASSETSGAPYEQYF
15,TRBD1,NA,TRBJ2-7,TRBV27,TGTGCCAGCAGTCCCCGGACAGGGGGCTCCTACGAGCAGTACTTC,CASSPRTGGSYEQYF
14,TRBD1,NA,TRBJ2-7,TRBV2,TGTGCCAGCAGCGACCAGGGGGTGGGATACGAGCAGTACTTC,CASSDQGVGYEQYF
15,TRBD2,NA,TRBJ2-1,TRBV9,TGTGCCAGCAGCGTAGCTAATAGCGGGGTCGGTGAGCAGTTCTTC,CASSVANSGVGEQFF
12,TRBD1,NA,TRBJ1-4,TRBV28,TGTGCCAGCAGAACAGGGGCTGAAAAACTGTTTTTT,CASRTGAEKLFF
13,NA,NA,TRBJ2-7,TRBV19,TGTGCCAGTAGTATATCAAACACCTACGAGCAGTACTTC,CASSISNTYEQYF
12,NA,NA,TRBJ2-3,TRBV19,TGTGCCAGTAGTATACAAAGGGATACGCAGTATTTT,CASSIQRDTQYF
16,TRBD1,NA,TRBJ1-4,TRBV9,TGTGCCAGCAGCGTAGGACAGGGTGCAACTAATGAAAAACTGTTTTTT,CASSVGQGATNEKLFF
14,NA,NA,TRBJ2-5,TRBV7-2,TGTGCCAGCAGCAAGGTTGAAGTGGGCGAGACCCAGTACTTC,CASSKVEVGETQYF
21,TRBD2,NA,TRBJ2-7,TRBV3-1/TRBV3-2,TGTGCCAGCAGCCAAGACGGGTTAAGTAGCGGGAGTATGGGTTCGAGTTACGAGCAGTACTTC,CASSQDGLSSGSMGSSYEQYF
14,TRBD2,NA,TRBJ2-1,TRBV7-3,TGTGCCAGCAGCGGGAATTGGACTAGCAATGAGCAGTTCTTC,CASSGNWTSNEQFF
14,NA,NA,TRBJ2-7,TRBV7-9,TGTGCCAGCAGCTTAGGATCTACAGGCTACGAGCAGTACTTC,CASSLGSTGYEQYF
13,NA,NA,TRBJ2-3,TRBV27,TGTGCCAGCTTCCCTACAGGCACAGATACGCAGTATTTT,CASFPTGTDTQYF
10,NA,NA,TRBJ2-3,TRBV20-1,TGCAGTGCTGGGGCAGATACGCAGTATTTT,CSAGADTQYF
15,NA,NA,TRBJ2-7,TRBV5-1,TGCGCCAGCAGCCTGGGCGGCTCGGCTGCCTACGAGCAGTACTTC,CASSLGGSAAYEQYF
14,TRBD1,NA,TRBJ1-5,TRBV27,TGTGCCAGCAGTGACAGGGAGTCCTGGCAGCCCCAGCATTTT,CASSDRESWQPQHF
14,NA,NA,TRBJ2-3,TRBV27,TGTGCCAGCAGTTTACGGGACGTCCTTGATACGCAGTATTTT,CASSLRDVLDTQYF
14,NA,NA,TRBJ2-3,TRBV7-2,TGTGCCAGCAGCTTAGGACTGACCACAGATACGCAGTATTTT,CASSLGLTTDTQYF
15,TRBD2,NA,TRBJ2-7,TRBV28,TGTGCCAGCAGACCTACAGCGGGATTGCGTGACGAGCAGTACTTC,CASRPTAGLRDEQYF
15,NA,NA,TRBJ1-5,TRBV19,TGTGCCAGTGAGTCCCCGGGGCTCGGGAATCAGCCCCAGCATTTT,CASESPGLGNQPQHF
16,NA,NA,TRBJ1-4,TRBV11-2,TGTGCCAGCAGCCGACTTGCCCGAGGGACTAATGAAAAACTGTTTTTT,CASSRLARGTNEKLFF
14,NA,NA,TRBJ2-7,TRBV3-1/TRBV3-2,TGTGCCAGCAGCCAAGGCCAGGGGAACTACGAGCAGTACTTC,CASSQGQGNYEQYF
17,TRBD2,NA,TRBJ2-1,TRBV9,TGTGCCAGCAGCCAACATCTAGCGGGAGGACGGGGCAATGAGCAGTTCTTC,CASSQHLAGGRGNEQFF